The T cell receptor (beta chain) described here comes from a study of T cell repertoires in cytomegalovirus infection (dated by TCRdb to about 2019). Regarding the complete study: Donor HLA type was relevant to the analysis, because carriage of CMV infection together with the matching HLA type was indicated by public TCR beta signatures. What the authors observed across the whole study: The ex vivo response was dominated by HLA-C-restricted CMV-specific TCR beta clonotypes, which also provided the single most frequent clonotype in two of eight donors. Carriers of CMV infection plus the relevant HLA type were discriminated by the cumulative frequency of public TCR beta family members in the study cohort and in an independent roughly 400-donor cohort.

The CDR3, cysteine through phenylalanine, is 15 amino acids long. CDR3 DNA is the only sequence kept; it has 45 bases, read in frame from the first base. CDR1 and CDR2, per the germline V gene (reference sequence), are SEHNR and FQNEAQ. A distance of 16 bases separates the germline ends of V and J, which lose 4 bases and 6 bases respectively. This clonotype was found many times. Its antigen is unknown. Per-nucleotide qualities are absent, and no much larger clonotype sits a single base away. Instrument used: Illumina HiSeq 1500. In-frame beta chains were kept once TCRdb had trimmed the public reads at Q25 with fastp and called clones with MiXCR. All rows with the same CDR3 protein become a single entry with the most common DNA and genes. The table for this sample lists 250,000 or so distinct CDR3 sequences; about a sixth of them were counted only once. The leading ten clones occupy around half of the sample.

The source is a human donor in good health (CMV status not recorded). Some clones in this sample may be carry-over from other donors' samples. The chain employs TRBV7-9 and TRBJ2-1; the D segment is perhaps TRBD1 or TRBD2, each sharing 6 matched bases. Sequenced: CD8+ T cells from PBMCs. The sequenced DNA is TGTGCCAGCAGCTCAACGGGGGCTCGGGTCAATGAGCAGTTCTTC. This encodes CASSSTGARVNEQFF.